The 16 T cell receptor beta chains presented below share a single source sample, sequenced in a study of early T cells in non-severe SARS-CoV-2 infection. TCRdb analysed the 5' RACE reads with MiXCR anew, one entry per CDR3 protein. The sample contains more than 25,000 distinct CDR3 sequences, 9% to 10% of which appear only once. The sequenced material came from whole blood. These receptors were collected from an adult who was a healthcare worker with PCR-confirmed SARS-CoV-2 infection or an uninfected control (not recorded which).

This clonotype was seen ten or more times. The CDR3 DNA follows: TGTGCCAGCAGTTACTCGAGCCTGGGCCCAGAGACCCAGTACTTC. Protein: CASSYSSLGPETQYF. The J gene is TRBJ2-5, the V gene TRBV6-5; D unresolved. Germline V gene lookup returns CDR1 MNHEY and CDR2 SVGAGI. The CDR3 has 15 amino acids. Trimming left V 0 bases short and J 4 bases short, with 12 bases between.

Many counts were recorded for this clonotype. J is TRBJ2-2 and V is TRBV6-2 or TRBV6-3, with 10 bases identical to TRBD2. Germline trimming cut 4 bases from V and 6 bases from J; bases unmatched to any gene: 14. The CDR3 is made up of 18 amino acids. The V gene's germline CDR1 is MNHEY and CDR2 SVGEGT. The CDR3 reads CASSSSRRLAGEAGELFF. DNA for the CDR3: TGTGCCAGCAGTTCCTCCCGACGGCTAGCGGGGGAGGCCGGGGAGCTGTTTTTT.

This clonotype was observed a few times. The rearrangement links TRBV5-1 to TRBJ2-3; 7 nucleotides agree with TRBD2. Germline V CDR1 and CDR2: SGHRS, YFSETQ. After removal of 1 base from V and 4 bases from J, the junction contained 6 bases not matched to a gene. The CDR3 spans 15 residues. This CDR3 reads CASSLISGSPDTQYF. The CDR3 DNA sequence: TGCGCCAGCAGCTTGATTAGCGGGTCCCCAGATACGCAGTATTTT. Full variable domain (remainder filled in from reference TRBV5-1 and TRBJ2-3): KAGVTQTPRYLIKTRGQQVTLSCSPISGHRSVSWYQQTPGQGLQFLFEYFSETQRNKGNFPGRFSGRQFSNSRSEMNVSTLELGDSALYLCASSLISGSPDTQYFGPGTRLTVL.

The CDR3 DNA follows: TGTGCCAGCAGCTCCGGGACCCGCGGCACCATATATTTT. As protein: CASSSGTRGTIYF. The chain carries TRBV6-2 or TRBV6-3 and TRBJ1-3; possibly TRBD1 for D (5 bases). The CDR3 is 13 amino acids. V was shortened by 6 bases and J by 9 bases, with 15 bases between the two germline ends. Germline V gene lookup returns CDR1 MNHEY and CDR2 SVGEGT.

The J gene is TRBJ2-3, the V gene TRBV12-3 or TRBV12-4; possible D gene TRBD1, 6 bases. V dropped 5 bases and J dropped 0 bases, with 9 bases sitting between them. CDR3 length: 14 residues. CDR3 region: CASSPRGSTDTQYF. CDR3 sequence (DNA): TGTGCCAGCAGTCCTAGGGGGAGCACAGATACGCAGTATTTT.

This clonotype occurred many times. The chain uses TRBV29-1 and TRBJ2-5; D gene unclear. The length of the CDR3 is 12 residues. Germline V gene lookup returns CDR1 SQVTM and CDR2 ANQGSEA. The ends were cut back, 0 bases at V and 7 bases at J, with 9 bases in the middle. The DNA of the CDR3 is TGCAGCGTTGAAGAGGGTACGGGGACCCAGTACTTC. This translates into CSVEEGTGTQYF.

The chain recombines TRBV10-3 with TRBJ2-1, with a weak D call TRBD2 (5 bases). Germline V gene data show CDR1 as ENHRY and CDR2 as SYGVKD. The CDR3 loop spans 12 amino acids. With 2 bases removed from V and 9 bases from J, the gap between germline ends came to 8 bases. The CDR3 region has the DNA TGTGCCATCAGTGAGGCGGGCCGTGAGCAGTTCTTC. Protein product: CAISEAGREQFF.

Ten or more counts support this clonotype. This CDR3 is CASSPRTGVMGNQPQHF. As DNA, the CDR3 is TGTGCCAGCAGTCCAAGGACAGGCGTAATGGGCAATCAGCCCCAGCATTTT. V is TRBV7-2 and J is TRBJ1-5; TRBD1 agrees at 7 bases. The J segment lost 2 bases and the V segment lost 6 bases, leaving 13 bases of the junction unmatched. Looked up from germline, CDR1 is SGHTA and CDR2 is FQGNSA. This CDR3 is built from 17 residues.

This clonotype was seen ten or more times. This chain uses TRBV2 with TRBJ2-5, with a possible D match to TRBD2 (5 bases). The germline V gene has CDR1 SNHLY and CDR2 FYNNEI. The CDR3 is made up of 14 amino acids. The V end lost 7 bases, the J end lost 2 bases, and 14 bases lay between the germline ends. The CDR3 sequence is CASTEAAPQETQYF. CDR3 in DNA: TGTGCCAGCACCGAAGCGGCGCCTCAAGAGACCCAGTACTTC.

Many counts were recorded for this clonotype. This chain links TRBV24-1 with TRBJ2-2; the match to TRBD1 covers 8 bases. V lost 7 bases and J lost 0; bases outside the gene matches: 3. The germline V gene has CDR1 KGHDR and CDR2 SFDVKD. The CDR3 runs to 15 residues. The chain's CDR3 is CATSPTGANTGELFF. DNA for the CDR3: TGTGCCACCAGCCCGACAGGGGCGAACACCGGGGAGCTGTTTTTT.

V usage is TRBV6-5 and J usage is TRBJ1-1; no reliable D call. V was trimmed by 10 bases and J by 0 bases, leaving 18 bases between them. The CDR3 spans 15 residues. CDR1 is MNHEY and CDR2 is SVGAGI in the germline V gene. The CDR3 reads CATTPIGRMNTEAFF. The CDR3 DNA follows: TGTGCCACCACCCCCATCGGACGGATGAACACTGAAGCTTTCTTT.

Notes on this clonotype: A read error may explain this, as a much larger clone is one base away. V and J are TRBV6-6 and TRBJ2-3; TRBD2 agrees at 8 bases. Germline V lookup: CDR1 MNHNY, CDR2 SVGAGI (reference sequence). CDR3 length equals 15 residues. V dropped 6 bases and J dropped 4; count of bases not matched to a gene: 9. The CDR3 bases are TGTGCCAGCAGCCCTCAGCGGGGGTTAGCAGATACGCAGTATTTT. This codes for CASSPQRGLADTQYF.

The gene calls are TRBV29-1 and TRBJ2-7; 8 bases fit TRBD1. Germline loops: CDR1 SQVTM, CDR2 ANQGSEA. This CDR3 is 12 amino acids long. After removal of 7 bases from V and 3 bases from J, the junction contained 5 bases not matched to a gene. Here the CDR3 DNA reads TGCAGCGCCGGACAGGGACTCTACGAGCAGTACTTC. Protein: CSAGQGLYEQYF.

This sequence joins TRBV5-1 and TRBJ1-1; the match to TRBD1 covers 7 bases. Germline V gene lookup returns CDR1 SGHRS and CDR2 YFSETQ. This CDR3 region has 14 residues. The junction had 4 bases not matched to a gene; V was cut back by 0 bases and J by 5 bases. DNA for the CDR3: TGCGCCAGCAGCTTGGAAGCAGGGGGTACTGAAGCTTTCTTT. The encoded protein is CASSLEAGGTEAFF. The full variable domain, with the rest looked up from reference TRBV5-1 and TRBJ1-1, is KAGVTQTPRYLIKTRGQQVTLSCSPISGHRSVSWYQQTPGQGLQFLFEYFSETQRNKGNFPGRFSGRQFSNSRSEMNVSTLELGDSALYLCASSLEAGGTEAFFGQGTRLTVV.

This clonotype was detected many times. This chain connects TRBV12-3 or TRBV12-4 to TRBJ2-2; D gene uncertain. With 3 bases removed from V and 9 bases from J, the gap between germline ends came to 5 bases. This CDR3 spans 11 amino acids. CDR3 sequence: CASSLTRELFF. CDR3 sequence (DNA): TGTGCCAGCAGTTTGACAAGGGAGCTGTTTTTT.

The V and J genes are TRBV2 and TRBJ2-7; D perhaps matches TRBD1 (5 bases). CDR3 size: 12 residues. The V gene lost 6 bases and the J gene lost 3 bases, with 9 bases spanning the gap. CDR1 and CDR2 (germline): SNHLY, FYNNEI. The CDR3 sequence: CASRPTGYEQYF. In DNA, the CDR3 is TGTGCCAGCAGACCCACAGGCTACGAGCAGTACTTC.